The 26 T cell receptor beta chains below were found in one sample sequenced in a study of T cell clonality in common variable immunodeficiency. Study-wide results and limits: Fewer deletions and N-nucleotide insertions were reportedly seen in common variable immunodeficiency TCR beta sequences.

Measured with immunoSEQ multiplex PCR; TCRdb has only the in-frame clones, and not every one. Sampling found 15,000 to 20,000 clones, none seen once. These TCRs are of unknown antigen specificity. The sequencing input was peripheral blood mononuclear cells. The receptors come from a human donor with common variable immunodeficiency.

This clone was detected many times. The CDR3 end is not reached by the read, which stops 3 residues before it; the germline J gene fills it in. The V and J genes are TRBV18 and TRBJ1-2; a weak D match, TRBD1 (5 bases). The V end was cut by 0 bases, the J end by 1 base, with 9 bases between. The germline V gene encodes CDR1 KGHSH and CDR2 LQKENI. CDR3 length: 15 residues. CDR3 bases read: TGTGCCAGCTCACCACCGAACAGGAGTAACTATGGC. Protein: CASSPPNRSNYG. The CDR3 reads in full as CASSPPNRSNYGYTF.

This clone was seen many times. The read comes to an end 3 residues before the CDR3 does, leaving the germline J gene to fill in the end. The chain combines TRBV10-3 with TRBJ2-5, with 8 nucleotides matching TRBD2. The CDR3 is made up of 16 amino acids. V dropped 8 bases and J dropped 1; count of bases not matched to a gene: 12. Germline CDR1 and CDR2: ENHRY and SYGVKD. The CDR3 reads CAIGLAAAPFQETQYF. The CDR3 DNA, read in part, is TGTGCCATCGGACTAGCAGCGGCGCCCTTCCAAGAGACC.

Turning to this clone: Sequencing ends 3 residues short of the CDR3 end; the germline J gene provides the rest. The V and J genes are TRBV5-1 and TRBJ2-7; D gene uncertain. Per the germline V gene, CDR1 is SGHRS and CDR2 is YFSETQ. V gave up 2 bases and J gave up 0 bases, with 9 bases separating them. This CDR3 contains 14 residues. The DNA read from the CDR3 is TGCGCCAGCAGCTTTGGTGGCAGCTCCTACGAG. This sequence encodes CASSFGGSSYE. The full CDR3 sequence reads CASSFGGSSYEQYF.

On this clone itself: Read coverage stops 3 residues before the CDR3 terminus; the germline J gene supplies the remainder. This chain links TRBV19 with TRBJ1-6; no firm D call. The CDR3 sequence is 13 residues long. From germline, CDR1 is LNHDA and CDR2 SQIVND (reference sequence). Partial CDR3 DNA: TGTGCCAGTACCGACGATCCTCAGGCGCCC. This sequence encodes CASTDDPQAP. The complete CDR3 sequence is CASTDDPQAPLHF.

This clone was seen ten or more times. The read falls 3 residues short of the CDR3 end, and the missing part is taken from the germline J gene. This rearrangement joins TRBV5-1 to TRBJ1-4, with TRBD1 identical over 9 bases. The CDR3 sequence is 21 residues long. Germline CDR1 reads SGHRS; CDR2 reads YFSETQ. Trimming at V came to 0 bases and at J to 6 bases, leaving 21 bases not matched to a gene. CDR3: CASSLGRRPGQGSPFDEKLFF. CDR3 bases read: TGCGCCAGCAGCTTGGGGAGACGTCCGGGACAGGGTTCTCCCTTTGATGAAAAA.

This clone was detected many times. The read terminates 3 residues ahead of where the CDR3 ends, so the germline J gene completes it. V usage is TRBV19 and J usage is TRBJ1-6; 7 positions match TRBD1. Trimming cost V 5 bases and J 10 bases; bases outside gene matches: 5. The CDR3 extends over 13 amino acids. The germline V gene encodes CDR1 LNHDA and CDR2 SQIVND (reference sequence). The CDR3 reads CASSARQGSPLHF. CDR3 DNA, as far as it was read: TGTGCCAGTAGTGCGCGACAGGGATCACCC.

This clone showed up many times. The read halts 3 residues ahead of the CDR3 end, with the missing end drawn from the germline J gene. This chain joins TRBV29-1 and TRBJ2-3; maybe TRBD1 (6 bases). The CDR3 is made up of 11 amino acids. Germline-derived CDR1 and CDR2 are SQVTM and ANQGSEA. V lost 6 bases, J lost 5 bases, and 9 bases lay in between. CDR3 loop: CSVEQGDTQYF. The CDR3 DNA, read in part, is TGCAGCGTCGAACAGGGAGATACG.

This clone has ten or more counts. The read finishes 3 residues shy of the CDR3 end, and the germline J gene is used to complete it. The chain couples TRBV30 to TRBJ2-5; D unresolved. V gave up 0 bases and J gave up 4 bases, with 6 bases separating them. Germline loops: CDR1 GTSNPN, CDR2 SVGIG (reference sequence). The length of the CDR3 is 12 residues. The CDR3 bases that were read are TGTGCCTGGAGTGTAATCAGAGAGACC. It translates to CAWSVIRET. The complete CDR3 reads CAWSVIRETQYF.

Comments on this clone: The read stops 3 residues short of the end of the CDR3; the missing end is completed from the germline J gene. J is TRBJ1-6 and V is TRBV6-2 or TRBV6-3; D perhaps matches TRBD1 (5 bases). The length of the CDR3 is 15 residues. The germline V and J ends were trimmed by 5 bases and 11 bases, with 19 bases remaining between them. Germline CDR1 reads MNHEY; CDR2 reads SVGEGT. CDR3 bases read: TGTGCCAGCAGTCTAACGGTGGCAGGGCTTCCACCC. It encodes CASSLTVAGLPP. Given in full, the CDR3 is CASSLTVAGLPPLHF.

This clone was recorded many times. The read finishes 3 residues shy of the CDR3 end, and the germline J gene is used to complete it. The rearrangement joins TRBV5-6 to TRBJ1-4, with D unresolved. The CDR3 is 13 residues long. Germline CDR1 reads SGHDT; CDR2 reads YYEEEE. V was cut by 0 bases and J by 4 bases, with 4 bases left in between. Partial CDR3 DNA: TGTGCCAGCAGCTTGGGCAGTAATGAAAAA. It is translated as CASSLGSNEK. The whole CDR3 protein reads CASSLGSNEKLFF.

The table lists this clone with a few counts. The CDR3 is cut off 3 residues early in the read; its end comes from the germline J gene. The chain couples TRBV19 to TRBJ1-2; 7 bases line up with TRBD1. Trimming removed 6 bases from V and 7 bases from J; junction bases left unmatched: 11. The CDR3 length is 14 residues. The V gene's germline CDR1 is LNHDA and CDR2 SQIVND (reference sequence). The CDR3 here is CASSIIQNRGGYTF. The DNA read from the CDR3 is TGTGCCAGTAGCATCATCCAGAACAGGGGTGGC.

Worth noting for this clone: Coverage ceases 3 residues before the CDR3 finishes, and the germline J gene fills in the end. The chain combines TRBV20-1 with TRBJ1-2; 8 nucleotides align to TRBD1. CDR3 size: 19 residues. CDR1 is DFQATT, CDR2 SNEGSKA, per germline (reference sequence). After removal of 0 bases from V and 5 bases from J, the junction contained 20 bases not matched to a gene. The CDR3: CSARDPTQGGSSFRYGYTF. The covered CDR3 bases are TGCAGTGCTAGAGACCCCACACAGGGGGGCTCCTCTTTTCGTTATGGC.

This clone came up many times. The read terminates 3 residues ahead of where the CDR3 ends, so the germline J gene completes it. The chain links TRBV29-1 to TRBJ1-2; 8 nucleotides agree with TRBD1. Germline V CDR1 and CDR2: SQVTM, ANQGSEA. The CDR3 totals 12 residues. The sequenced CDR3 bases are TGCAGCGTTGAAGGGGCAGGGGGCGGC. This translates into CSVEGAGGG. The entire CDR3 protein reads CSVEGAGGGYTF.

This clone was seen more than once but under ten times. The DNA ends 3 residues before the CDR3 does, and the rest of the CDR3 is filled in from the germline J gene. V usage is TRBV30 and J usage is TRBJ1-4, with 10 bases fitting TRBD1. The germline V gene encodes CDR1 GTSNPN and CDR2 SVGIG (reference sequence). CDR3 length: 16 amino acids. V shed 3 bases, J shed 0 bases, and the junction held 4 bases outside the gene matches. The part of the CDR3 DNA that was read is TGTGCCTGGAGGGGGGGACAGGGGACAACTAATGAAAAA. This translates into CAWRGGQGTTNEK. The entire CDR3 protein reads CAWRGGQGTTNEKLFF.

In regard to this clone: The CDR3 end is not reached by the read, which stops 3 residues before it; the germline J gene fills it in. The J gene is TRBJ1-4, the V gene TRBV5-1; 8 positions agree with TRBD1. This CDR3 spans 14 amino acids. In germline, CDR1 is SGHRS, CDR2 YFSETQ. The ends lost 4 bases at V and 4 bases at J; junction bases unmatched: 3. The CDR3 loop is CASSAGQGNEKLFF. The CDR3 bases that were read are TGCGCCAGCAGCGCCGGACAGGGTAATGAAAAA.

This clone was recorded many times. CDR3 bases read: TGTGCCAGCAGCTTAGCCGCACCAGGGACAGGG. Amino acid sequence: CASSLAAPGTG. The full-length CDR3 reads as CASSLAAPGTGAFF. This rearrangement joins TRBV7-2 to TRBJ1-1; 9 bases align to TRBD1. Read sequence stops 3 residues before the CDR3 end, and the germline J gene provides the missing end. This CDR3 is 14 amino acids long. Germline CDR1 SGHTA, CDR2 FQGNSA.

This clone was seen repeatedly, ten times or more. The read is 3 residues too short to cover the CDR3 end, so that end is filled in from the germline J gene. The chain combines TRBV7-2 with TRBJ1-2; 10 bases line up with TRBD1. Germline CDR1 and CDR2: SGHTA and FQGNSA. V lost 2 bases and J lost 6; bases outside the gene matches: 6. CDR3 length: 15 residues. CDR3 bases read: TGTGCCAGCAGCTTAAGGGGACAGGGGATAAATGGC. Encoded protein: CASSLRGQGING. The whole CDR3 sequence is CASSLRGQGINGYTF.

About this clone: Read data end 3 residues before the CDR3 end; the end is taken from the germline J gene. The chain has TRBV30 and TRBJ2-6; D not certain. Trimming left V 0 bases short and J 4 bases short, with 16 bases between. The germline CDR1 and CDR2 sequences are GTSNPN and SVGIG (reference sequence). This CDR3 is 17 amino acids long. CDR3 sequence reads: CAWSVPAGWKGANVLTF. The DNA read from the CDR3 is TGTGCCTGGAGTGTACCGGCAGGCTGGAAGGGGGCCAACGTC.

As concerns this clone: The CDR3 is cut off 3 residues early in the read; its end comes from the germline J gene. The chain links TRBV18 to TRBJ2-6, with a tentative D call TRBD1 (6 bases). Trimming removed 1 base at V and 2 bases at J, with 6 bases between. Germline CDR1 reads KGHSH; CDR2 reads LQKENI. This CDR3 spans 15 amino acids. The CDR3 DNA, read in part, is TGTGCCAGCTCACCACAGGGGGCTGGGGCCAACGTC. Its translation is CASSPQGAGANV. The full-length CDR3 reads as CASSPQGAGANVLTF.

Comments on this clone: The DNA ends 3 residues before the CDR3 does, and the rest of the CDR3 is filled in from the germline J gene. The chain has TRBV2 and TRBJ1-4; D is unclear. Germline loops: CDR1 SNHLY, CDR2 FYNNEI. The CDR3 consists of 14 residues. The ends were cut back, 6 bases at V and 0 bases at J, with 8 bases in the middle. CDR3 amino acids: CASSYFATNEKLFF. CDR3 bases read: TGTGCCAGCAGCTATTTTGCAACTAATGAAAAA.

Ten or more counts support this clone. Sequencing ends 3 residues short of the CDR3 end; the germline J gene provides the rest. The chain couples TRBV20-1 to TRBJ2-1; 8 bases are a match to TRBD1. The CDR3 is made up of 13 amino acids. CDR1 and CDR2 (germline): DFQATT, SNEGSKA (reference sequence). Trimming at V came to 4 bases and at J to 7 bases, leaving 6 bases not matched to a gene. The CDR3 here is CSATGGIGNEQFF. The CDR3 bases that were read are TGCAGTGCTACAGGGGGCATCGGGAATGAG.

This clone was found a few times. The sequenced fragment ends 3 residues before the CDR3 boundary, so the rest is inferred from the germline J gene. This sequence joins TRBV18 and TRBJ2-7, with 8 bases aligning to TRBD1. Germline V gene data show CDR1 as KGHSH and CDR2 as LQKENI. The ends lost 3 bases at V and 3 bases at J; junction bases unmatched: 7. The CDR3 totals 15 residues. CDR3 protein: CASSPRQGIGYEQYF. The sequenced part of the CDR3 DNA is TGTGCCAGCTCACCGAGACAGGGGATTGGCTACGAG. Filled out from reference TRBV18 and TRBJ2-7, the complete variable domain reads NAGVMQNPRHLVRRRGQEARLRCSPMKGHSHVYWYRQLPEEGLKFMVYLQKENIIDESGMPKERFSAEFPKEGPSILRIQQVVRGDSAAYFCASSPRQGIGYEQYFGPGTRLTVT.

A note on this clone: With the read ending 3 residues before the CDR3 end, the germline J gene is used to fill in that end. The chain links TRBV19 to TRBJ2-2; D possibly corresponds to TRBD1 (5 bases). The CDR3 is 15 amino acids. Trimming left V 5 bases short and J 5 bases short, with 15 bases between. The germline CDR1 and CDR2 sequences are LNHDA and SQIVND (reference sequence). The covered CDR3 bases are TGTGCCAGTAGTGTGTCAGGGCGAGGAACCGGGGAG. As protein: CASSVSGRGTGE. The complete CDR3 sequence is CASSVSGRGTGELFF.

Turning to this clone: The read halts 3 residues ahead of the CDR3 end, with the missing end drawn from the germline J gene. The rearrangement links TRBV7-9 to TRBJ2-3; D possibly corresponds to TRBD1 (5 bases). This CDR3 has 14 residues. CDR1 is SEHNR, CDR2 FQNEAQ, per germline (reference sequence). Deletions cut 2 bases from V and 2 bases from J, with 8 bases between. The covered CDR3 bases are TGTGCCAGCAGCTTAATGACAGTCACAGATACG. Its translation: CASSLMTVTDT. The CDR3 in its entirety is CASSLMTVTDTQYF.

This clone occurred many times. The sequence runs out 3 residues before the end of the CDR3; the remainder is reconstructed from the germline J gene. The chain combines TRBV7-3 with TRBJ1-1; 10 bases fit TRBD1. Germline-derived CDR1 and CDR2 are SGHTA and FQGTGA. J was trimmed by 2 bases and V by 2 bases; bases with no gene match: 5. This CDR3 spans 16 amino acids. CDR3 in amino acids: CASSLSRQGANTEAFF. The sequenced part of the CDR3 DNA is TGTGCCAGCAGCTTATCGCGACAGGGGGCTAACACTGAA.

This clone was recorded a few times. The read ends 3 residues before the CDR3 terminus; that terminus is restored from the germline J gene. The same CDR3 can be traced to other DNA sequences in this sample. The rearrangement uses TRBV18 and TRBJ1-5; D may be TRBD1 (5 bases). The CDR3 runs 13 residues. V lost 2 bases and J 4 bases, leaving 6 bases between the germline ends. Germline V CDR1 and CDR2: KGHSH, LQKENI. CDR3 bases read: TGTGCCAGCTCACCAGACAGAAATCAGCCC. This translates into CASSPDRNQP. The CDR3 in its entirety is CASSPDRNQPQHF.